The clone carrying this T cell receptor beta chain was counted many times. The antigen is unknown. This record comes from a study of T cells after yellow fever vaccination. Study-level information: Low-cell-number fractions were prepared with SMART-Seq v4 Ultra Low Input. Study-level findings and limits: The booster saw the reappearance of most primary-vaccination clones (nearly 98% CD4, less than 90% CD8). Among all clonotypes, a small share was observed in both CD4 and CD8 compartments.

The authors made TCR cDNA by 5'RACE template switching, adding a universal primer site and UMIs. TCRdb reprocessed the 5' RACE reads via MiXCR and lists one record per CDR3 protein. The sample has about 150,000 distinct CDR3 sequences, approximately 6.2% seen once. CDR1 is LGHDT, CDR2 YNNKEL, per germline (reference sequence). There are 17 residues in the CDR3. The V and J ends lost 3 bases and 3 bases, in that order; junction bases with no gene match: 11. The origin of this receptor is a man younger than 30 who received the YFV17D yellow fever vaccine. Here the sequenced sample was CD4+ T cells sorted from PBMCs, taken on the day of the first yellow fever vaccination. This chain uses TRBV3-1 with TRBJ2-3, with TRBD1 matching over 8 bases. The chain's CDR3 is CASSQEGAGQGTDTQYF. The CDR3 DNA reads TGTGCCAGCAGCCAGGAAGGGGCAGGACAGGGTACAGATACGCAGTATTTT.